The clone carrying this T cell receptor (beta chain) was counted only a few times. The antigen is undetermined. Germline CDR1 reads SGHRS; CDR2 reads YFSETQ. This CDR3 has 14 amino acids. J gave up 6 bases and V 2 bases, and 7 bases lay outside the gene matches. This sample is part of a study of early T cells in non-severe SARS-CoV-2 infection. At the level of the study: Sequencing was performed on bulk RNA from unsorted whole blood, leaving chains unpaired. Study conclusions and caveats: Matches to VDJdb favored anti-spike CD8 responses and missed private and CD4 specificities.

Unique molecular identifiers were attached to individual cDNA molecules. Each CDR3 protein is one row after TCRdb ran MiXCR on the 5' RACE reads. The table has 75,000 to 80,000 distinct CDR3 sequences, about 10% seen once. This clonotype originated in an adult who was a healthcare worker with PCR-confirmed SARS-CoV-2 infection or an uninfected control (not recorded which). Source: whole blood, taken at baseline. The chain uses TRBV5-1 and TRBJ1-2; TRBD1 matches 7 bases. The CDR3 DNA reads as TGCGCCAGCAGCTTCAGAGGGGGCGAGGATGGCTACACCTTC. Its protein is CASSFRGGEDGYTF.